Sequencing of this TCR beta chain was carried out in a study of radiation and T cells in renal cell carcinoma. Treatment described: treatment-naive control, cytoreductive nephrectomy. Controls were unirradiated tumors from treatment-naive cytoreductive nephrectomy patients. Clones were read by immunoSEQ multiplex PCR, and TCRdb kept only the in-frame ones, dropping some. The repertoire holds 8,000 to 10,000 clones, with 65% as singletons. The sample consisted of tumor tissue, taken from a patient whose treatment was nephrectomy without radiotherapy. The sequence came from a man aged 55 to 70 with renal cell carcinoma.

The DNA of the CDR3 is TGTGCCAGCAGCTTCACACCCGGGACAGGGATATACAATGAGCAGTTCTTC. This translates into CASSFTPGTGIYNEQFF. The J gene is TRBJ2-1, the V gene TRBV11-2; 9 bases fit TRBD1. Looked up from germline, CDR1 is SGHAT and CDR2 is FQNNGV. This CDR3 is built from 17 residues. V shed 3 bases and J 4 bases; nucleotides not matched to a gene: 10.